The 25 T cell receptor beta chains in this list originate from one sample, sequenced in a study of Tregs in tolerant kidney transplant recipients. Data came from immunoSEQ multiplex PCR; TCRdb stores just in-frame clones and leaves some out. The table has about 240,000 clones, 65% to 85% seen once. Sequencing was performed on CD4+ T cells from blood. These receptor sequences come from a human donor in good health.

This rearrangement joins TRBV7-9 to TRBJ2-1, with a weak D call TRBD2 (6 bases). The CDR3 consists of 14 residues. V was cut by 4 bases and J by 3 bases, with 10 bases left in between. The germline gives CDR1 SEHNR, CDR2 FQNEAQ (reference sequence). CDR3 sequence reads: CASSSSGLYNEQFF. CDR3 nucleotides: TGTGCCAGCAGCTCCTCGGGACTCTACAATGAGCAGTTCTTC.

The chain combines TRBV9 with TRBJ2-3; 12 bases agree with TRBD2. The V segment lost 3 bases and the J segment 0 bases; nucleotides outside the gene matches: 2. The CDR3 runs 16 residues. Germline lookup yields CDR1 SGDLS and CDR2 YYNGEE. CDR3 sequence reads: CASSAGTSGSTDTQYF. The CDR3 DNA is TGTGCCAGCAGCGCCGGGACTAGCGGGAGCACAGATACGCAGTATTTT.

CDR3 sequence reads: CASSSLRGDEQFF. The CDR3 coding sequence is TGTGCCAGCAGTTCACTCAGGGGAGATGAGCAGTTCTTC. The chain couples TRBV27 to TRBJ2-1; TRBD1 is a possible D gene (6 bases). The CDR3 is made up of 13 amino acids. The germline V gene has CDR1 MNHEY and CDR2 SMNVEV (reference sequence). Trimming pared 4 bases from V and 8 bases from J, leaving 12 bases between.

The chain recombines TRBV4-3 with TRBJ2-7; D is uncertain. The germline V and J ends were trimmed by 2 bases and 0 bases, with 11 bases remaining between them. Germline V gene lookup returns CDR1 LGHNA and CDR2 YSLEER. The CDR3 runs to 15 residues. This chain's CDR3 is CASSQLAATSYEQYF. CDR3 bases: TGCGCCAGCAGCCAACTGGCAGCGACCTCCTACGAGCAGTACTTC.

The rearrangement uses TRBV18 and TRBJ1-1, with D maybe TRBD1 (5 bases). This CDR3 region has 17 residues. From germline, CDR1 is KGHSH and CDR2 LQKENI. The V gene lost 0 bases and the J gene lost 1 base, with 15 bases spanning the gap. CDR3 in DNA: TGTGCCAGCTCACCACCGCCACGGGGCAGTGCGAACACTGAAGCTTTCTTT. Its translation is CASSPPPRGSANTEAFF.

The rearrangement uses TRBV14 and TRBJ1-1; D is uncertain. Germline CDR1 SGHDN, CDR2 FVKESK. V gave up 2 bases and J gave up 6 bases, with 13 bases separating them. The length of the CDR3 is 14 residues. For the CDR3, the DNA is TGTGCCAGCAGCCAAAAGCAGACATATTCTGAAGCTTTCTTT. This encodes CASSQKQTYSEAFF.

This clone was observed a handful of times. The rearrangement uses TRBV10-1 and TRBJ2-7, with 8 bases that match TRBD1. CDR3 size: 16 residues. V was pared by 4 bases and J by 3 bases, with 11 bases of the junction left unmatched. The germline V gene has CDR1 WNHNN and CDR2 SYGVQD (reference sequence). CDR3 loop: CASSGQGARRGYEQYF. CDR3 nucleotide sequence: TGCGCCAGCAGTGGCCAGGGGGCCCGCCGAGGCTACGAGCAGTACTTC.

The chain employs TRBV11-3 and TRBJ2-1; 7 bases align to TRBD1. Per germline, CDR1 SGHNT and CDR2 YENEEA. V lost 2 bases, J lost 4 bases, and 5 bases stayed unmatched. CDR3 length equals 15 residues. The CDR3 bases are TGTGCCAGCAGCTTAAACAGGGGTCGGTACAATGAGCAGTTCTTC. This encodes CASSLNRGRYNEQFF.

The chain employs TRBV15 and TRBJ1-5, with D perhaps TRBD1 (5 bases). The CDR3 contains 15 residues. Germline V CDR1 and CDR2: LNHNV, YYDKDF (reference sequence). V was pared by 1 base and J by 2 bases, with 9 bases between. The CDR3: CATSRGQTGNQPQHF. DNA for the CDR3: TGTGCCACCAGCAGAGGGCAGACAGGCAATCAGCCCCAGCATTTT.

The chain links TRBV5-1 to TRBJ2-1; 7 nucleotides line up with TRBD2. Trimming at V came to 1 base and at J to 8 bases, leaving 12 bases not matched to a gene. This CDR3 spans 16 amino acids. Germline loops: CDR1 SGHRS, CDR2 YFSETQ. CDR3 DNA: TGCGCCAGCAGCTTGTTGGCGGCGGGAGTTGGCTATGAGCAGTTCTTC. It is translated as CASSLLAAGVGYEQFF.

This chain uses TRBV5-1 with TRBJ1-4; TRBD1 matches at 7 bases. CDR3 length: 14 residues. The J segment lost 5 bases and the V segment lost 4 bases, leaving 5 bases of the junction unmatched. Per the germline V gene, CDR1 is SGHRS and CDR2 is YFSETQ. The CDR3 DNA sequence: TGCGCCAGCAGCGTGACAGGGTTCAATGAAAAACTGTTTTTT. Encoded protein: CASSVTGFNEKLFF.

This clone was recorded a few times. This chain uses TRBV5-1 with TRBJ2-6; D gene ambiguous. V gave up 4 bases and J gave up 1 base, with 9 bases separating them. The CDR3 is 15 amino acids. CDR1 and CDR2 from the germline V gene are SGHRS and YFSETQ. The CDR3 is CASSPQLSGANVLTF. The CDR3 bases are TGCGCCAGCAGCCCCCAACTATCTGGGGCCAACGTCCTGACTTTC.

Here the CDR3 DNA reads TGTGCCAGCAGCCATGGACTAGCGGGGGGAAGCGAGCAGTTCTTC. It is translated as CASSHGLAGGSEQFF. The V and J genes are TRBV7-3 and TRBJ2-1; 14 nucleotides agree with TRBD2. The ends lost 5 bases at V and 10 bases at J; junction bases unmatched: 7. Germline V lookup: CDR1 SGHTA, CDR2 FQGTGA. The CDR3 runs to 15 residues.

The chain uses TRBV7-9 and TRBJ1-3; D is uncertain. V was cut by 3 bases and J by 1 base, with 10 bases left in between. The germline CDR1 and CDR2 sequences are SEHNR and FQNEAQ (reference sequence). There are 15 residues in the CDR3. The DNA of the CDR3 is TGTGCCAGCAGCTTTTGGCGTTCTTCTGGAAACACCATATATTTT. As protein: CASSFWRSSGNTIYF.

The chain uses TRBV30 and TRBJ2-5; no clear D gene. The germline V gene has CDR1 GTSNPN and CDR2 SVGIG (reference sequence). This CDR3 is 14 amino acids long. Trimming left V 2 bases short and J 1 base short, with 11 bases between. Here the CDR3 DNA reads TGTGCCTGGAGTCTTGGTGGACCCCAAGAGACCCAGTACTTC. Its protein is CAWSLGGPQETQYF.

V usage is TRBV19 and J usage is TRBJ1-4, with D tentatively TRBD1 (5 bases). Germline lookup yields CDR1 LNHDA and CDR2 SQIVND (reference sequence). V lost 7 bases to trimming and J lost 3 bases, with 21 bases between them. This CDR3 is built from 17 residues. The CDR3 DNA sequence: TGTGCCAGTACCTCGGGGGGAACGCGCGGGGCTAATGAAAAACTGTTTTTT. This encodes CASTSGGTRGANEKLFF.

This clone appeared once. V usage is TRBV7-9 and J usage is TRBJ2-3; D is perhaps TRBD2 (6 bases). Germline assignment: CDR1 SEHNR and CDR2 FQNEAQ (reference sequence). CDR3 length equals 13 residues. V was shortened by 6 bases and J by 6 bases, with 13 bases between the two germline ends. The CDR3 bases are TGTGCCAGCAGTCGACTAGGCGTTGATACGCAGTATTTT. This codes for CASSRLGVDTQYF.

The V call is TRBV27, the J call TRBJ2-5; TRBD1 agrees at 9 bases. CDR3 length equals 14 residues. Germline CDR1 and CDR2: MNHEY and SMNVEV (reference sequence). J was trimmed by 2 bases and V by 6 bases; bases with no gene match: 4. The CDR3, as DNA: TGTGCCAGCAGCCGACAGGGGGGTCAAGAGACCCAGTACTTC. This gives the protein CASSRQGGQETQYF.

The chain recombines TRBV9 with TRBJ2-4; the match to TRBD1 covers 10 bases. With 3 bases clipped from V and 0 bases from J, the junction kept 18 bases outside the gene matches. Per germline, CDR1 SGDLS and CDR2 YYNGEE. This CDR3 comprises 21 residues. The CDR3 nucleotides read TGTGCCAGCAGCGCCACCGGGGGCGGACAGGGGGTCCCTCGAGCCAAAAACATTCAGTACTTC. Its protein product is CASSATGGGQGVPRAKNIQYF.

The DNA of the CDR3 is TGCAGCGCGGGGAGGGGCACTGTTAACGGCTACACCTTC. Its protein product is CSAGRGTVNGYTF. The gene calls are TRBV29-1 and TRBJ1-2; TRBD1 might be the D (5 bases). V gave up 7 bases and J gave up 8 bases, with 20 bases separating them. Germline V gene lookup returns CDR1 SQVTM and CDR2 ANQGSEA. This CDR3 region has 13 residues.

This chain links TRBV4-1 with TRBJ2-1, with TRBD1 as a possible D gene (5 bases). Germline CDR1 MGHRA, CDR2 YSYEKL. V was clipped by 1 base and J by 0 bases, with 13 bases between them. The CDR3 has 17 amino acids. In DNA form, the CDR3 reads TGCGCCAGCAGCCAAGTGTCAGGGCGGTACTCCTACAATGAGCAGTTCTTC. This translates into CASSQVSGRYSYNEQFF.

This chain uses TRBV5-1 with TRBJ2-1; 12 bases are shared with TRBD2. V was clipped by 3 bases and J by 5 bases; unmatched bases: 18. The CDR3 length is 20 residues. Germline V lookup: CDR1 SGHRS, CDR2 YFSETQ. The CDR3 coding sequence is TGCGCCAGCAGCTGGAGGGGGAGGACTAGCGGGACTCCAGGTCACAATGAGCAGTTCTTC. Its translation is CASSWRGRTSGTPGHNEQFF.

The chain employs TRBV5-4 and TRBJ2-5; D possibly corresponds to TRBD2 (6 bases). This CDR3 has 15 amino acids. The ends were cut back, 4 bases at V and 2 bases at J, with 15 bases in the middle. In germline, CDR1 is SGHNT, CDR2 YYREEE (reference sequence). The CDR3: CASSRGWRIQETQYF. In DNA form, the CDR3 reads TGTGCCAGCAGCCGGGGGTGGAGGATTCAAGAGACCCAGTACTTC.

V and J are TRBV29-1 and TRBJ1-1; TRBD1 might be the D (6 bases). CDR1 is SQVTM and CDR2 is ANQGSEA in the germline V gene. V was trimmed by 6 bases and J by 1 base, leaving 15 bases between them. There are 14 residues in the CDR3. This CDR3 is CSVPDRGSNTEAFF. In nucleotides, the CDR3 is TGCAGCGTGCCGGATAGGGGGTCGAACACTGAAGCTTTCTTT.

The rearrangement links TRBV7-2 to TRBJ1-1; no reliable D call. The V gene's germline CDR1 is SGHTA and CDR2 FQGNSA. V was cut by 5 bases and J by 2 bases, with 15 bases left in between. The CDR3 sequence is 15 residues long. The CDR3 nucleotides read TGTGCCAGCAGCCGAATTACAGCAGGAAACACTGAAGCTTTCTTT. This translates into CASSRITAGNTEAFF.